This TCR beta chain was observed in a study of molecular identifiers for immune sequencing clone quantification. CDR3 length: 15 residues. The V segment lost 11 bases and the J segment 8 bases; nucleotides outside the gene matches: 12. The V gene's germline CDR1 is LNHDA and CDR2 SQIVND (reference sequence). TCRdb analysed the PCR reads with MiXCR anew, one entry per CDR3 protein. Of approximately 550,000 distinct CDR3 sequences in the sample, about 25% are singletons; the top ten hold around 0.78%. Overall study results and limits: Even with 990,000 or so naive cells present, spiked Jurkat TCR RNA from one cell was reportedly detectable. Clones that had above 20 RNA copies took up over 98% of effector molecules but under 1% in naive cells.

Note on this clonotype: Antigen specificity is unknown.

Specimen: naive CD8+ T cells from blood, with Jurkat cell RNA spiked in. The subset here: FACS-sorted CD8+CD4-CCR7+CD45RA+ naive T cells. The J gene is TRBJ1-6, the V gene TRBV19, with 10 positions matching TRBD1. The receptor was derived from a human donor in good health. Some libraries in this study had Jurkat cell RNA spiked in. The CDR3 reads CAGTLPGQGYSPLHF. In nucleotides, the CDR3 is TGTGCCGGTACTCTACCGGGACAGGGGTATTCACCCCTCCACTTT.